Listed here are 8 T cell receptor beta chains from one sample, sequenced in a study of T cell responses to AZD1222 COVID-19 vaccine. Repertoires were generated with immunoSEQ multiplex PCR, while TCRdb's copy carries only in-frame clones and drops some. The sample includes 110,000 or so clones, around 88% of them seen just once. Sequencing used peripheral blood, obtained 28 days after the second AZD1222 dose. These receptors all come from an adult who received the AZD1222 COVID-19 vaccine.

The V call is TRBV11-2, the J call TRBJ1-4; 8 bases match TRBD1. The ends lost 5 bases at V and 7 bases at J; junction bases unmatched: 9. The germline V gene encodes CDR1 SGHAT and CDR2 FQNNGV. The CDR3 is made up of 15 amino acids. CDR3 bases: TGTGCCAGCAGCCCCGTGACAGGGGCCGTTGAAAAACTGTTTTTT. As protein: CASSPVTGAVEKLFF. Full variable domain (rest looked up from reference TRBV11-2 and TRBJ1-4): EAGVAQSPRYKIIEKRQSVAFWCNPISGHATLYWYQQILGQGPKLLIQFQNNGVVDDSQLPKDRFSAERLKGVDSTLKIQPAKLEDSAVYLCASSPVTGAVEKLFFGSGTQLSVL.

This clone was recorded once. This chain joins TRBV24-1 and TRBJ2-1; 9 nucleotides line up with TRBD2. CDR3 length equals 14 residues. Germline V gene data show CDR1 as KGHDR and CDR2 as SFDVKD. V shed 7 bases, J shed 9 bases, and the junction held 9 bases outside the gene matches. The CDR3 bases are TGTGCCACCAGCGGACTAGCGCCAGGAGGTGAGCAGTTCTTC. Encoded protein: CATSGLAPGGEQFF.

This chain connects TRBV19 to TRBJ1-3; D not certain. V was cut by 3 bases and J by 4 bases, with 10 bases left in between. CDR1 is LNHDA and CDR2 is SQIVND in the germline V gene (reference sequence). The CDR3 contains 14 residues. This CDR3 reads CASSIGVEGNTIYF. The CDR3 coding sequence is TGTGCCAGTAGTATCGGGGTGGAAGGAAACACCATATATTTT.

J is TRBJ2-7 and V is TRBV27; possible D gene TRBD1, 6 bases. The germline V gene encodes CDR1 MNHEY and CDR2 SMNVEV (reference sequence). The CDR3 length is 16 residues. V was clipped by 5 bases and J by 2 bases, with 19 bases between them. For the CDR3, the DNA is TGTGCCAGCAGTGGTAACCGGGACACCCTCCCCTACGAGCAGTACTTC. Translated, it gives CASSGNRDTLPYEQYF.

This clone was observed a single time. The chain carries TRBV6-1 and TRBJ1-5; D gene uncertain. Trimming removed 2 bases at V and 6 bases at J, with 8 bases between. CDR3 length: 13 amino acids. The germline V gene has CDR1 MNHNS and CDR2 SASEGT. The CDR3 region is CASSETSRQPQHF. In nucleotides, the CDR3 is TGTGCCAGCAGTGAAACATCTCGTCAGCCCCAGCATTTT.

This chain uses TRBV3-1 (or the pseudogene TRBV3-2) with TRBJ1-1; TRBD1 aligns across 8 bases. Germline trimming cut 5 bases from V and 4 bases from J; bases unmatched to any gene: 3. Germline lookup yields CDR1 LGHDT and CDR2 YNNKEL (reference sequence). This CDR3 is built from 13 residues. In nucleotides, the CDR3 is TGTGCCAGCAGCTACACAGGGGGCACTGAAGCTTTCTTT. It is translated as CASSYTGGTEAFF.

V usage is TRBV11-3 and J usage is TRBJ2-1; D possibly uses TRBD1 or TRBD2 (5 bases each). There are 12 residues in the CDR3. Looked up from germline, CDR1 is SGHNT and CDR2 is YENEEA. Trimming cost V 8 bases and J 0 bases, with 5 bases left between them. CDR3 DNA sequence: TGTGCCAGCGGGGGCTCCTACAATGAGCAGTTCTTC. Translated, it gives CASGGSYNEQFF. The variable domain in full, with the rest retrieved from reference TRBV11-3 and TRBJ2-1, is EAGVVQSPRYKIIEKKQPVAFWCNPISGHNTLYWYLQNLGQGPELLIRYENEEAVDDSQLPKDRFSAERLKGVDSTLKIQPAELGDSAVYLCASGGSYNEQFFGPGTRLTVL.

This clone was counted only a few times. This sequence joins TRBV28 and TRBJ2-7, with a possible D match to TRBD1 (6 bases). Germline-derived CDR1 and CDR2 are MDHEN and SYDVKM. V shed 6 bases and J shed 1 base, with 16 bases lying between them. The CDR3 length is 15 residues. This CDR3 reads CASSPSGQTSYEQYF. The CDR3 coding sequence is TGTGCCAGCAGCCCGTCGGGACAAACTTCCTACGAGCAGTACTTC.